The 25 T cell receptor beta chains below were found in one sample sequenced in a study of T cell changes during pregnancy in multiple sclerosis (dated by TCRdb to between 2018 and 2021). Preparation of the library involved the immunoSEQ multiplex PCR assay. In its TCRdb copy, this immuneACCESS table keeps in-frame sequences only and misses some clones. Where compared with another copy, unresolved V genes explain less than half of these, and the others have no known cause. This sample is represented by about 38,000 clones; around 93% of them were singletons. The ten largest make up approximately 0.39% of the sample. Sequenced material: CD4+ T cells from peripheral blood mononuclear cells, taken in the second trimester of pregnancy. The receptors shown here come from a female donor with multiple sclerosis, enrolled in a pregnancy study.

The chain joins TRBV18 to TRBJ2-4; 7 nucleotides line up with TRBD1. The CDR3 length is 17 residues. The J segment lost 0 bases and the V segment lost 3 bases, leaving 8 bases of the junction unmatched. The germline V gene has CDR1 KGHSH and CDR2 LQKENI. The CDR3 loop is CASSPWDSGLAKNIQYF. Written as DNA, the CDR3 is TGTGCCAGCTCACCGTGGGACAGTGGTTTAGCCAAAAACATTCAGTACTTC.

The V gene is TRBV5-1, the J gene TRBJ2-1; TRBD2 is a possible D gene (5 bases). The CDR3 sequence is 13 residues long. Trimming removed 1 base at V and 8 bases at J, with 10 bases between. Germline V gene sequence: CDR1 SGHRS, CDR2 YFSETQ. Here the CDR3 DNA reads TGCGCCAGCAGCTTGTCCGGGGTCGATGAGCAGTTCTTC. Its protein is CASSLSGVDEQFF. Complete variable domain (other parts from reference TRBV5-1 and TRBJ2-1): KAGVTQTPRYLIKTRGQQVTLSCSPISGHRSVSWYQQTPGQGLQFLFEYFSETQRNKGNFPGRFSGRQFSNSRSEMNVSTLELGDSALYLCASSLSGVDEQFFGPGTRLTVL.

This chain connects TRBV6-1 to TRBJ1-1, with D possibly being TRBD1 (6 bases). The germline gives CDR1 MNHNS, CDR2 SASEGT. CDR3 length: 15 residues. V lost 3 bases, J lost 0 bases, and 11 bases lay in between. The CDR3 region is CASSERGGLNTEAFF. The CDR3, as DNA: TGTGCCAGCAGTGAGCGGGGGGGGCTGAACACTGAAGCTTTCTTT.

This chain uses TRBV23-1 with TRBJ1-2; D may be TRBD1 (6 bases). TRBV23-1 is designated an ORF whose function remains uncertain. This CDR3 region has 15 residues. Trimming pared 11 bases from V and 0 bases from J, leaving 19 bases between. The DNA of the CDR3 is TGCGCCTCCCTAGGGCGGGGGCGCGCTAACTATGGCTACACCTTC. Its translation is CASLGRGRANYGYTF.

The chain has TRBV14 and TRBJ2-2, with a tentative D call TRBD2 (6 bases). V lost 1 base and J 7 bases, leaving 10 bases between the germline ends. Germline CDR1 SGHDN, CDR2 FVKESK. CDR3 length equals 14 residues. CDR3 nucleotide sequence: TGTGCCAGCAGCCAAGCCTGGGGGGTCGGGGAGCTGTTTTTT. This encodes CASSQAWGVGELFF.

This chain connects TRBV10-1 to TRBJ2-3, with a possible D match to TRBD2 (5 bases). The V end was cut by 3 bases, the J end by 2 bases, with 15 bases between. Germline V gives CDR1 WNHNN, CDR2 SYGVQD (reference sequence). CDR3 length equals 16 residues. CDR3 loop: CASSDISGSNTDTQYF. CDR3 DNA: TGCGCCAGCAGTGATATCAGCGGTTCCAACACAGATACGCAGTATTTT.

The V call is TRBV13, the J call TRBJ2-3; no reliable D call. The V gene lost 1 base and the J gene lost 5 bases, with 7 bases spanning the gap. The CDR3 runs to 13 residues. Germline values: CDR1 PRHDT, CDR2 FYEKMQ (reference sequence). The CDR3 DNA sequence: TGTGCCAGCAGCTTAGTGGCCAGAGATACGCAGTATTTT. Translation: CASSLVARDTQYF.

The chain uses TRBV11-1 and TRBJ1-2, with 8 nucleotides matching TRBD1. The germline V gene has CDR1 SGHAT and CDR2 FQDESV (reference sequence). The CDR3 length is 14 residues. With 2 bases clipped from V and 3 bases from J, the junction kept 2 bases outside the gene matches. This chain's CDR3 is CASSLPGGDYGYTF. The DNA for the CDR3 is TGTGCCAGCAGCTTACCAGGGGGCGACTATGGCTACACCTTC.

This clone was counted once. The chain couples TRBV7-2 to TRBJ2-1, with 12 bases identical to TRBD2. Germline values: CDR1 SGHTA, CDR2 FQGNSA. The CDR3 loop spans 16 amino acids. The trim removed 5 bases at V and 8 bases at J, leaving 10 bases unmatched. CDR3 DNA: TGTGCCAGCAGCGGGGGAGCGCTAGCGGGAGGGGATGAGCAGTTCTTC. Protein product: CASSGGALAGGDEQFF. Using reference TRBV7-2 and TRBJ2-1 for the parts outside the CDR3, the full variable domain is GAGVSQSPSNKVTEKGKDVELRCDPISGHTALYWYRQSLGQGLEFLIYFQGNSAPDKSGLPSDRFSAERTGGSVSTLTIQRTQQEDSAVYLCASSGGALAGGDEQFFGPGTRLTVL.

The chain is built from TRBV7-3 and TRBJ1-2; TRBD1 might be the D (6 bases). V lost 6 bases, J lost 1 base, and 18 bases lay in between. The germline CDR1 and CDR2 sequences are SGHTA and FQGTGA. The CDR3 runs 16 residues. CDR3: CASSSLPRGSNYGYTF. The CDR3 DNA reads TGTGCCAGCAGTTCACTTCCCAGGGGCAGTAACTATGGCTACACCTTC.

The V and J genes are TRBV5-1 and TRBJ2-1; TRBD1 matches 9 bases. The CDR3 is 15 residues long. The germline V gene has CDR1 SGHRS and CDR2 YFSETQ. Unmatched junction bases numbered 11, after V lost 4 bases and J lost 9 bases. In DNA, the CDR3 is TGCGCCAGCAGCGTACAGGGGGCGGCAGTTTTTGAGCAGTTCTTC. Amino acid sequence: CASSVQGAAVFEQFF.

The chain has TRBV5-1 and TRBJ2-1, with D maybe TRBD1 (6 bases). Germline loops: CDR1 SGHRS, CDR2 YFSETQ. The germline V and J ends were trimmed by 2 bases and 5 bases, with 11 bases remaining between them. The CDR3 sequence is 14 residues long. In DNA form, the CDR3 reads TGCGCCAGCAGCTTCACAGGGTCGGACAATGAGCAGTTCTTC. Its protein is CASSFTGSDNEQFF.

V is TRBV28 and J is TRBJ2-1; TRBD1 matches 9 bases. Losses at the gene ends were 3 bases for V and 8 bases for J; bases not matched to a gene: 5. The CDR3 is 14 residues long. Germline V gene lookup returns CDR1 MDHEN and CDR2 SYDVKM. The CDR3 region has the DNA TGTGCCAGCAGTTTGTTGGACAGGGGTCATGAGCAGTTCTTC. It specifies CASSLLDRGHEQFF.

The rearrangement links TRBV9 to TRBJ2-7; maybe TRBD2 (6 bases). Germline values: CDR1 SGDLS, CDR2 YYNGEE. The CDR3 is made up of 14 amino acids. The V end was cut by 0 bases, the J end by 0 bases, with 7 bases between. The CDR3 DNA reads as TGTGCCAGCAGCGTAGACGGGAGCTCCTACGAGCAGTACTTC. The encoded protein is CASSVDGSSYEQYF.

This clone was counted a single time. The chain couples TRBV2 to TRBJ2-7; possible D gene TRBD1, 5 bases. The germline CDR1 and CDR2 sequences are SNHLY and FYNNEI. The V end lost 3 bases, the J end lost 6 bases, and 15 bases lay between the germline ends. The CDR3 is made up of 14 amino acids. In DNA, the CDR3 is TGTGCCAGCAGTGACAAGGGGTCCCTAGGCGAGCAGTACTTC. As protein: CASSDKGSLGEQYF.

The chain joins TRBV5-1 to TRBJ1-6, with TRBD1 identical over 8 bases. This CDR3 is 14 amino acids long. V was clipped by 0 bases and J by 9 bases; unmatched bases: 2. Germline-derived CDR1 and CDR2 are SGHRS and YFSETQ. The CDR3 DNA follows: TGCGCCAGCAGCTTGGGACAGGGGAGTTCACCCCTCCACTTT. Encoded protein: CASSLGQGSSPLHF.

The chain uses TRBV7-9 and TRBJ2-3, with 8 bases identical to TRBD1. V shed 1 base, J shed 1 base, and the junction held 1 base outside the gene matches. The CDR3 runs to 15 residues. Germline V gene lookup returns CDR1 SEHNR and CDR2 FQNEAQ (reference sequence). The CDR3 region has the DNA TGTGCCAGCAGCTTAGGACAGGGGCGCACAGATACGCAGTATTTT. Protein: CASSLGQGRTDTQYF.

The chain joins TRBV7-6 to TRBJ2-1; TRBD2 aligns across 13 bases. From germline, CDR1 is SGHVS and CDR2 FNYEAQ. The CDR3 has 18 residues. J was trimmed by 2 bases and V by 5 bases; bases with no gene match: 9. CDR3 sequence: CASSLLTSGGAAYNEQFF. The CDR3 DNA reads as TGTGCCAGCAGCCTCCTTACTAGCGGGGGGGCGGCCTACAATGAGCAGTTCTTC.

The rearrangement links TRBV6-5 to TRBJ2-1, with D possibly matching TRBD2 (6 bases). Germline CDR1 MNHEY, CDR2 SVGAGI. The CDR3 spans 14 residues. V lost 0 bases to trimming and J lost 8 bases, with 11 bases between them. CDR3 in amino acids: CASSYSTSRDEQFF. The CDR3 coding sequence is TGTGCCAGCAGTTACTCGACTAGTAGGGATGAGCAGTTCTTC.

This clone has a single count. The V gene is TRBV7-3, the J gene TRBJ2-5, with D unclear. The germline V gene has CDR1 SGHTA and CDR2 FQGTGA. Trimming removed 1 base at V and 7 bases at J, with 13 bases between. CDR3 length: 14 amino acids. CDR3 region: CASSLSPAVPTQYF. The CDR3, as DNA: TGTGCCAGCAGCTTAAGCCCCGCGGTCCCGACCCAGTACTTC.

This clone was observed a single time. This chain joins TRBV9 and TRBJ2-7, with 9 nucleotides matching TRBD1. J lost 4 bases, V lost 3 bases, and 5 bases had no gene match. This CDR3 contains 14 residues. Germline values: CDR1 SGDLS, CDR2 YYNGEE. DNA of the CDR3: TGTGCCAGCAGCGCCGGGACAGGGCGGTACGAGCAGTACTTC. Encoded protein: CASSAGTGRYEQYF.

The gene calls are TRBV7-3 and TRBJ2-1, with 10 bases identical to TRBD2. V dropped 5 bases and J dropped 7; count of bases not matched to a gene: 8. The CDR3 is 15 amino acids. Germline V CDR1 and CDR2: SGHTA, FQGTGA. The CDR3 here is CASSPGAGGRNEQFF. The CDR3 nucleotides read TGTGCCAGCAGCCCCGGAGCGGGGGGGCGGAATGAGCAGTTCTTC.

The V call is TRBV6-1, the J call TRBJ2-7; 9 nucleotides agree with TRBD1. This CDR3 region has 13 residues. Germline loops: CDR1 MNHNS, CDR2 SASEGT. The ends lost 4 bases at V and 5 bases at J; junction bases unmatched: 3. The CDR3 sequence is CASSGRTGDEQYF. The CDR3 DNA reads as TGTGCCAGCAGTGGGCGGACAGGGGACGAGCAGTACTTC.

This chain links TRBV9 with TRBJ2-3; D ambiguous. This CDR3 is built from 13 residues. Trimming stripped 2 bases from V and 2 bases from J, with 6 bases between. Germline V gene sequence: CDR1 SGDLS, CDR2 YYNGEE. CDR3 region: CASSVGFTDTQYF. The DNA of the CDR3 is TGTGCCAGCAGCGTGGGCTTCACAGATACGCAGTATTTT.

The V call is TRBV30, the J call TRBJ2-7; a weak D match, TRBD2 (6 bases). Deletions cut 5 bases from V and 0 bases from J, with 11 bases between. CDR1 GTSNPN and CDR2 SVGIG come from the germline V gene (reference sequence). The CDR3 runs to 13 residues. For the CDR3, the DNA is TGTGCCTGGTCGGACGGGAGCTCCTACGAGCAGTACTTC. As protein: CAWSDGSSYEQYF. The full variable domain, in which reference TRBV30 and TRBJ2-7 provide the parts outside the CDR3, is SQTIHQWPATLVQPVGSPLSLECTVEGTSNPNLYWYRQAAGRGLQLLFYSVGIGQISSEVPQNLSASRPQDRQFILSSKKLLLSDSGFYLCAWSDGSSYEQYFGPGTRLTVT.